These 12 T cell receptor beta chains came from one sample sequenced in a study of blood T cell repertoires in COVID-19 (dated by TCRdb to 2020 to 2022). Libraries were constructed by the immunoSEQ multiplex PCR assay. The table comes from immuneACCESS by way of TCRdb, which keeps in-frame sequences with V and J called. Part of the clones is missing from these tables; in studies checked, under half for an unresolved V gene and the rest for unknown reasons. The sample table lists around 260,000 clones, about 80% of them with a count of one. 4.1% of the sample goes to the ten largest clones. The specimen sequenced was PBMCs or T cells enriched from blood (not recorded which). These receptors all stem from a man aged 25-40 years with acute COVID-19.

The rearrangement joins TRBV5-4 to TRBJ1-1; maybe TRBD1 (6 bases). CDR1 SGHNT and CDR2 YYREEE come from the germline V gene (reference sequence). V lost 5 bases and J 2 bases, leaving 16 bases between the germline ends. This CDR3 contains 15 residues. The CDR3: CASSLKGGPNTEAFF. Written as DNA, the CDR3 is TGTGCCAGCAGTTTAAAGGGGGGGCCTAACACTGAAGCTTTCTTT. The variable domain in full, completed from reference TRBV5-4 and TRBJ1-1, reads ETGVTQSPTHLIKTRGQQVTLRCSSQSGHNTVSWYQQALGQGPQFIFQYYREEENGRGNFPPRFSGLQFPNYSSELNVNALELDDSALYLCASSLKGGPNTEAFFGQGTRLTVV.

V usage is TRBV27 and J usage is TRBJ2-5; 9 bases match TRBD2. The CDR3 sequence is 16 residues long. Germline loops: CDR1 MNHEY, CDR2 SMNVEV (reference sequence). The junction had 21 bases not matched to a gene; V was cut back by 5 bases and J by 14 bases. CDR3 amino acids: CASSPERGARGQSPYF. CDR3 DNA: TGTGCCAGCAGTCCCGAGCGGGGGGCCAGGGGCCAATCTCCCTACTTC.

The V call is TRBV28, the J call TRBJ1-5, with TRBD1 matching 8 bases. Germline V lookup: CDR1 MDHEN, CDR2 SYDVKM. The junction had 7 bases not matched to a gene; V was cut back by 5 bases and J by 7 bases. This CDR3 is 14 amino acids long. This CDR3 is CASSMDRVGQPQHF. Written as DNA, the CDR3 is TGTGCCAGCAGTATGGACAGGGTGGGGCAGCCCCAGCATTTT.

This clone appeared a few times. The chain joins TRBV18 to TRBJ2-2, with 9 bases aligning to TRBD1. Germline CDR1 and CDR2: KGHSH and LQKENI. The CDR3 has 15 amino acids. Unmatched junction bases numbered 4, after V lost 3 bases and J lost 5 bases. CDR3 loop: CASSPGTGWTGELFF. DNA of the CDR3: TGTGCCAGCTCACCCGGGACAGGGTGGACCGGGGAGCTGTTTTTT.

This chain links TRBV27 with TRBJ2-7; D might be TRBD2 (5 bases). Germline values: CDR1 MNHEY, CDR2 SMNVEV (reference sequence). V lost 7 bases and J 2 bases, leaving 15 bases between the germline ends. The CDR3 extends over 14 amino acids. The CDR3 bases are TGTGCCAGCAAACCCGGGCCGAGGGCCTACGAGCAGTACGTC. It codes for CASKPGPRAYEQYV.

The CDR3 region has the DNA TGTGCCAGTAGGGACAGGGGTAGTGAAAAACTGTTTTTT. This encodes CASRDRGSEKLFF. V is TRBV19 and J is TRBJ1-4, with TRBD1 identical over 9 bases. Unmatched junction bases numbered 3, after V lost 6 bases and J lost 7 bases. The CDR3 runs 13 residues. CDR1 is LNHDA and CDR2 is SQIVND in the germline V gene (reference sequence).

The V gene is TRBV9, the J gene TRBJ1-5; 7 nucleotides align to TRBD1. V trimming: 2 bases; J trimming: 3 bases; junction bases outside the gene matches: 5. This CDR3 has 15 residues. CDR1 SGDLS and CDR2 YYNGEE come from the germline V gene. DNA of the CDR3: TGTGCCAGCAGCGTGTCGACAGGGCCCAATCAGCCCCAGCATTTT. The encoded protein is CASSVSTGPNQPQHF.

This chain connects TRBV5-1 to TRBJ2-5; D is ambiguous. Trimming left V 1 base short and J 4 bases short, with 5 bases between. From germline, CDR1 is SGHRS and CDR2 YFSETQ. This CDR3 contains 12 residues. CDR3 sequence: CASSLPRETQYF. The CDR3 region has the DNA TGCGCCAGCAGCTTGCCTCGAGAGACCCAGTACTTC.

V gene TRBV19 combines with J gene TRBJ2-7; 7 bases fit TRBD1. Germline CDR1 LNHDA, CDR2 SQIVND (reference sequence). V lost 2 bases, J lost 4 bases, and 2 bases stayed unmatched. The CDR3 totals 13 residues. The DNA for the CDR3 is TGTGCCAGTAGTATACGACAGGGTTACGAGCAGTACGTC. It specifies CASSIRQGYEQYV.

This clone showed up just once. The chain uses TRBV6-5 and TRBJ1-5; D may be TRBD1 (6 bases). The CDR3 is 13 amino acids. Between the trimmed V and J ends, which lost 4 bases and 6 bases, there was a span of 10 bases. Germline V gene sequence: CDR1 MNHEY, CDR2 SVGAGI. The CDR3 sequence: CASSSLRGQPQHF. The CDR3 nucleotides are TGTGCCAGCAGTTCCCTCAGGGGTCAGCCCCAGCATTTT.

Points on this clone: One end of the junction varies from germline; a read error may be responsible. The chain joins TRBV5-1 to TRBJ1-1; D unclear. The CDR3 has 13 residues. Germline assignment: CDR1 SGHRS and CDR2 YFSETQ. CDR3 in DNA: TGTGCCAGCAGCTGGAAACAGAGCACTGAAGCTTTCTTT. It specifies CASSWKQSTEAFF.

This clone was seen once. The V gene is TRBV5-5, the J gene TRBJ2-1, with TRBD1 matching 7 bases. This CDR3 spans 15 amino acids. Trimming cost V 0 bases and J 3 bases; bases outside gene matches: 3. Germline loops: CDR1 SGHKS, CDR2 YYEKEE (reference sequence). The CDR3 spells CASSLGGGNYNEQFF. DNA of the CDR3: TGTGCCAGCAGCTTGGGAGGGGGCAACTACAATGAGCAGTTCTTC.